This T cell receptor beta chain comes out of a study of T-cell memory formation after mild COVID-19. With 3 bases removed from V and 2 bases from J, the gap between germline ends came to 13 bases. This CDR3 spans 15 amino acids. The germline V gene has CDR1 SEHNR and CDR2 FQNEAQ (reference sequence). This clonotype was observed a few times. One entry per CDR3 protein, called by TCRdb with MiXCR from the 5' RACE reads. This table holds around 100,000 distinct CDR3 sequences, 20% to 25% found once. Source material: PBMCs or a T cell subset sorted from them (not recorded which). This clonotype was obtained from a man younger than 35 who had mild COVID-19 (a few samples of this study predate the infection). Cell type and time point are not known. The chain recombines TRBV7-9 with TRBJ2-5, with D unresolved. This CDR3 is CASSLNQVGQETQYF. CDR3 DNA: TGTGCCAGCAGCTTGAACCAAGTAGGGCAAGAGACCCAGTACTTC.